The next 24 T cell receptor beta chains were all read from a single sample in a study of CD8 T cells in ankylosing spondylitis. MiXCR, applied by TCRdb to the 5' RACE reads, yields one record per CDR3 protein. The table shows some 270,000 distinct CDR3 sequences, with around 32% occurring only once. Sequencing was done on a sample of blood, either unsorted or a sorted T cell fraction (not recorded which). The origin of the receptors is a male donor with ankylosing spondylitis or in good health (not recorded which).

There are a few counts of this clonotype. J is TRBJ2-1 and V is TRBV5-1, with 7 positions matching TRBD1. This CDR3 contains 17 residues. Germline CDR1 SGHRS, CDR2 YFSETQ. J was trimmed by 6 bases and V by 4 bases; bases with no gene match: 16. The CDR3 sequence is CASSLNTGTEIPNEQFF. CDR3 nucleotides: TGCGCCAGCAGCCTAAACACCGGGACAGAAATCCCCAATGAGCAGTTCTTC.

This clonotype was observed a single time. CDR3 residues: CASSLAYKSSYNEQFF. In DNA form, the CDR3 reads TGTGCCAGCAGTTTAGCCTATAAGAGCTCCTACAATGAGCAGTTCTTC. The chain joins TRBV12-3 or TRBV12-4 to TRBJ2-1; D gene uncertain. This CDR3 comprises 16 residues. V lost 0 bases to trimming and J lost 0 bases, with 9 bases between them.

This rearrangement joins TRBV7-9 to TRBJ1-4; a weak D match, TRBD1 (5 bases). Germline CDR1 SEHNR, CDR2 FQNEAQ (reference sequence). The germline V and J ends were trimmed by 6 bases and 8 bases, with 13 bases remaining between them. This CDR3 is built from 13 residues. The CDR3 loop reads CASSPQVYEKLFF. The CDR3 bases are TGTGCCAGCAGTCCACAGGTGTACGAAAAACTGTTTTTT.

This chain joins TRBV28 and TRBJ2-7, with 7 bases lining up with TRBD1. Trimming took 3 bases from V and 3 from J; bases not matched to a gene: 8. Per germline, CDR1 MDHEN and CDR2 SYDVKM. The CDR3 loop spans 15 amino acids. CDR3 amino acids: CASSFPGQVHYEQYF. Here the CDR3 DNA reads TGTGCCAGCAGTTTCCCAGGACAGGTACACTACGAGCAGTACTTC.

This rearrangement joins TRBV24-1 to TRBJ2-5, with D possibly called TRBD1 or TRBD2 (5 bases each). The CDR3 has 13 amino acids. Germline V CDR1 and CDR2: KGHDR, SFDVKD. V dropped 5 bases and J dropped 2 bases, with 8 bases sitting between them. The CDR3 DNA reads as TGTGCCACCAGTGTCGGGGCGCAAGAGACCCAGTACTTC. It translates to CATSVGAQETQYF.

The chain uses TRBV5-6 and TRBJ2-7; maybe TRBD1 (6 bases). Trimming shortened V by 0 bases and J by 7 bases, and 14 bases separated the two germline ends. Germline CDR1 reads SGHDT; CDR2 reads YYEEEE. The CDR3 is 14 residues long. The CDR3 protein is CASSLAGTPLEQYF. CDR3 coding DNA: TGTGCCAGCAGCTTGGCCGGGACACCCTTGGAGCAGTACTTC.

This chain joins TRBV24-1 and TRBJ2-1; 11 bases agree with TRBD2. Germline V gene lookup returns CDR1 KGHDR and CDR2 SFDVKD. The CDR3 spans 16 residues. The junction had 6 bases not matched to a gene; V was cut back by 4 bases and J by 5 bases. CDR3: CATSEVAGGINNEQFF. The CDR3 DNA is TGTGCCACCAGTGAGGTAGCGGGGGGGATAAACAATGAGCAGTTCTTC.

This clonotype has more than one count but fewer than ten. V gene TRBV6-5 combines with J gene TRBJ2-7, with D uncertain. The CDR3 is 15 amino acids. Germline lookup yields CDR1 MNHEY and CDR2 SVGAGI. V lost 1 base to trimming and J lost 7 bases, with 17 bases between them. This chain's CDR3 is CASSYFDGRSSEQYF. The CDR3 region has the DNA TGTGCCAGCAGTTACTTTGATGGGCGGTCCTCAGAGCAGTACTTC.

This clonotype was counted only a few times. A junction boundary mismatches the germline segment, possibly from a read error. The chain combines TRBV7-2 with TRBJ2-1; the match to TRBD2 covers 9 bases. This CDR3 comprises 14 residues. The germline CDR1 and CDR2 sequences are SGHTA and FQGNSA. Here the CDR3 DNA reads TGTGCCAGCCAACTGACGAGGAATGGGGCTAGCGGGGAATTC. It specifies CASQLTRNGASGEF.

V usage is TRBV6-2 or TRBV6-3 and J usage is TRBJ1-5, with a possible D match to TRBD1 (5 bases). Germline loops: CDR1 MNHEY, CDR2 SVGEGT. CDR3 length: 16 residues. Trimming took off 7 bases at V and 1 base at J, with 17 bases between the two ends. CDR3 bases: TGTGCCAGCACCCGAAAGTGGGGGTTGAGCAATCAGCCCCAGCATTTT. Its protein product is CASTRKWGLSNQPQHF.

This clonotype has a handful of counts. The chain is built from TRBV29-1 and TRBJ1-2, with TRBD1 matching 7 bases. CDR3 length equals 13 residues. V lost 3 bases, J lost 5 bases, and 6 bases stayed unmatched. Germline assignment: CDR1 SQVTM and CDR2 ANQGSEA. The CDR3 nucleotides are TGCAGCGTTGAGAGGCAGGGGGGTTATGGCTACACCTTC. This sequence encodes CSVERQGGYGYTF.

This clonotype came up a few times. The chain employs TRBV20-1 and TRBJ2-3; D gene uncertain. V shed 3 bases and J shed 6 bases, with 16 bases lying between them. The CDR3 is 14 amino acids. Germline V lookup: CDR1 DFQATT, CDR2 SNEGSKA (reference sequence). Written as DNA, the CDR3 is TGCAGTGCTAGTAGCCCCATAACGGCGGATACGCAGTATTTT. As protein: CSASSPITADTQYF.

CDR3 in amino acids: CSARYSGPLDTQYF. CDR3 nucleotide sequence: TGCAGTGCTAGATACAGCGGGCCTTTAGATACGCAGTATTTT. The chain recombines TRBV20-1 with TRBJ2-3; D is possibly TRBD2 (6 bases). Germline CDR1 and CDR2: DFQATT and SNEGSKA (reference sequence). The CDR3 is made up of 14 amino acids. With 2 bases removed from V and 5 bases from J, the gap between germline ends came to 14 bases.

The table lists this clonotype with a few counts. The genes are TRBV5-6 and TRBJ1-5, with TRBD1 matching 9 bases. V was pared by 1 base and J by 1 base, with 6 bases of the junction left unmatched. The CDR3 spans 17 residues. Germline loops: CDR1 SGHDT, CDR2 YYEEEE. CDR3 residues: CASSLYGGTGSNQPQHF. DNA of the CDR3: TGTGCCAGCAGCTTGTACGGAGGGACAGGGAGCAATCAGCCCCAGCATTTT.

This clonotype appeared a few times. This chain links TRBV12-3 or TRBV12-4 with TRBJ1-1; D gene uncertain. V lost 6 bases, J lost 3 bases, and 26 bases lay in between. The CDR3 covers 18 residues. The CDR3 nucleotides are TGTGCCAGCAGAGTTAAACCCGTTGGAGGGCCAATGGACACTGAAGCTTTCTTT. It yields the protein CASRVKPVGGPMDTEAFF.

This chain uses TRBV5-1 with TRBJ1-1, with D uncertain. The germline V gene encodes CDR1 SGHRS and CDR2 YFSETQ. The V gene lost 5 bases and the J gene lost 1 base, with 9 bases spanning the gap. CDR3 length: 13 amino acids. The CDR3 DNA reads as TGCGCCAGCAGTGGCGGTAAGAACACTGAAGCTTTCTTT. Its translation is CASSGGKNTEAFF.

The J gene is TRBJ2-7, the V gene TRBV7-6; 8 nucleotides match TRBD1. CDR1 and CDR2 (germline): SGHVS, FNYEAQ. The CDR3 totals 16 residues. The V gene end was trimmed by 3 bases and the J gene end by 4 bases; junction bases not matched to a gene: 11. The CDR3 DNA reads TGTGCCAGCAGCTTTTCGGGACCGGGACAGGCATACGAGCAGTACTTC. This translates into CASSFSGPGQAYEQYF.

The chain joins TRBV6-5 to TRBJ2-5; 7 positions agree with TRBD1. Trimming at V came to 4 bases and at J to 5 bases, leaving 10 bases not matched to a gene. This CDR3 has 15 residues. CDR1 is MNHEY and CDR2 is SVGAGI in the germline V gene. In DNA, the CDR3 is TGTGCCAGCAGTTTATACAGGGGCGCGCAGGAGACCCAGTACTTC. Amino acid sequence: CASSLYRGAQETQYF.

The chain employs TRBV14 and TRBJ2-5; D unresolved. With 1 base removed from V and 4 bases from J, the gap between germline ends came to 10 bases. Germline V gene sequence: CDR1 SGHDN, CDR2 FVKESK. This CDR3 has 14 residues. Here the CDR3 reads CASSQVQWGETQYF. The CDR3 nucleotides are TGTGCCAGCAGCCAAGTTCAGTGGGGAGAGACCCAGTACTTC. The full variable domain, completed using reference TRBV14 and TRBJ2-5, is EAGVTQFPSHSVIEKGQTVTLRCDPISGHDNLYWYRRVMGKEIKFLLHFVKESKQDESGMPNNRFLAERTGGTYSTLKVQPAELEDSGVYFCASSQVQWGETQYFGPGTRLLVL.

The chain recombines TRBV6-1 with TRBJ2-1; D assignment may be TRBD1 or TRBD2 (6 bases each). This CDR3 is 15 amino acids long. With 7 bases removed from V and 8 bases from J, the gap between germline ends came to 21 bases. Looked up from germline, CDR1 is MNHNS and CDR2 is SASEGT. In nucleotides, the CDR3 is TGTGCCAGCATTCCTAGGAGGGGGAAAGGAGATGAGCAGTTCTTC. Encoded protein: CASIPRRGKGDEQFF.

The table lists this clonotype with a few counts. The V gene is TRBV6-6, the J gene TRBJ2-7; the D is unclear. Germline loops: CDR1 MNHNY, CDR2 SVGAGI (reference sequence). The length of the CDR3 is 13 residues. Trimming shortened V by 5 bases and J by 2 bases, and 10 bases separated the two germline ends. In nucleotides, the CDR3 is TGTGCCAGCAGTACTCCCGGCACCTACGAGCAGTACTTC. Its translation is CASSTPGTYEQYF.

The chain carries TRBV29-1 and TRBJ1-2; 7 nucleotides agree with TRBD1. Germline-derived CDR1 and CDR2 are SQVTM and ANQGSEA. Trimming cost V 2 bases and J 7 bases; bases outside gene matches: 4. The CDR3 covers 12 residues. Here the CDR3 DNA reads TGCAGCGTTGAAAAGGGGGCTGGTGGCTACACCTTC. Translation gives CSVEKGAGGYTF.

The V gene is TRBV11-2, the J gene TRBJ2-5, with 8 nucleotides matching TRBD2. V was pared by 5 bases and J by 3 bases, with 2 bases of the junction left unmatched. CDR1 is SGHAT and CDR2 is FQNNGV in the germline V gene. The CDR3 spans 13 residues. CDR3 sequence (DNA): TGTGCCAGCAGCCAAGCGGGGGAAGAGACCCAGTACTTC. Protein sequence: CASSQAGEETQYF.

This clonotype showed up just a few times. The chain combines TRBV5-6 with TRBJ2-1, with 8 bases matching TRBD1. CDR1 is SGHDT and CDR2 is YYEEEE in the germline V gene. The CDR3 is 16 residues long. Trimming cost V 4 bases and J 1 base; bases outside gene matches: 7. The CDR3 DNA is TGTGCCAGCAGCCCGAGGTGGGACAGGTCCTACAATGAGCAGTTCTTC. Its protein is CASSPRWDRSYNEQFF.